This TCR beta chain was captured in a study of T-cell memory formation after mild COVID-19. TCRdb ran MiXCR on the 5' RACE reads and lists one entry per CDR3 protein. This table holds 350,000 to 400,000 distinct CDR3 sequences, about an eighth found once. This clonotype was counted many times. The CDR3 has 13 residues. CDR1 is SGHTA, CDR2 FQGNSA, per germline. V lost 5 bases and J lost 6, with 14 bases in between. The specimen was PBMCs or a T cell subset sorted from them (not recorded which). V gene TRBV7-2 combines with J gene TRBJ2-7; D perhaps matches TRBD2 (6 bases). This receptor was taken from a man younger than 35 who had mild COVID-19 (a few samples of this study predate the infection). Cell type and time point are not known. CDR3 in amino acids: CASSDRREREQYF. The DNA of the CDR3 is TGTGCCAGCAGCGACCGGAGGGAGCGCGAGCAGTACTTC.